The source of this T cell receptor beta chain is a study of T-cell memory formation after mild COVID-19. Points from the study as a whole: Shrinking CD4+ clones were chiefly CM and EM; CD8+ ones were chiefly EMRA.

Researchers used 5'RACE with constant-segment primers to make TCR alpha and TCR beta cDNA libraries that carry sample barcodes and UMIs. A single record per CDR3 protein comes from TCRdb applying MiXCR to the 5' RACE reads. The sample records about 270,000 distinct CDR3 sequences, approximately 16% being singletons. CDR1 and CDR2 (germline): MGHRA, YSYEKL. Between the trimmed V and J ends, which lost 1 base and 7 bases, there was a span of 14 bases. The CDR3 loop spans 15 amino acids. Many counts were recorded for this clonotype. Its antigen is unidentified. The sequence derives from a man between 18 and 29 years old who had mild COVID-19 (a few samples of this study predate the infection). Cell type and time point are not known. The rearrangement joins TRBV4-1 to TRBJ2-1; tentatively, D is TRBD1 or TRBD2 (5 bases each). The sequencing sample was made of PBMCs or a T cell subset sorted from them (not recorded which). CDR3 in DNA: TGCGCCAGCAGCCAAGTCAGTGTGGGGGAAAATGAGCAGTTCTTC. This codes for CASSQVSVGENEQFF.